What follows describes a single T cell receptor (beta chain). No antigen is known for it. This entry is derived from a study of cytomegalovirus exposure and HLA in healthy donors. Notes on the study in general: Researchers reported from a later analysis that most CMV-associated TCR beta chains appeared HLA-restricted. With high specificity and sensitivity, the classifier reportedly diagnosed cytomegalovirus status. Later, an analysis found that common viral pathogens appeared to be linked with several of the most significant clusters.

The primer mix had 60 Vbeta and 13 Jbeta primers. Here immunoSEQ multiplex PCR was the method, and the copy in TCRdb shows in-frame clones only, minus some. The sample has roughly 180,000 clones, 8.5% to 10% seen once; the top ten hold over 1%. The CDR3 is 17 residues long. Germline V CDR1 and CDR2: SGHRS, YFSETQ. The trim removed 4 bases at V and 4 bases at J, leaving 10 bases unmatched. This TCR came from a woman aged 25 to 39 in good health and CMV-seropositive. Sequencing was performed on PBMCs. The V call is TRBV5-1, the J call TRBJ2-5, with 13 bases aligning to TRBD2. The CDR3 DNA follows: TGCGCCAGCAGCCCCCGGACTAGCGGGAGAATGTTAGAGACCCAGTACTTC. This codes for CASSPRTSGRMLETQYF.